This TCR beta chain was observed in a study of identical twins. Donors were all healthy Caucasians. TCRdb reprocessed the 5' RACE reads via MiXCR and lists one record per CDR3 protein. The sample contains roughly 720,000 distinct CDR3 sequences, 18% of which appear only once. This clonotype appeared a few times. The same specimen was also included in a second study, on T cells expressing NK-cell markers. That study reports: There were seven HCMV-seropositive donors and one seronegative donor among the eight sequenced.

The TCR comes from a woman aged 18-29 years in good health. The sample was PBMCs.

The CDR3 region is CAMGSEGASSYEQYF. The CDR3 DNA sequence: TGTGCCATGGGTTCTGAGGGGGCGAGCTCCTACGAGCAGTACTTC. V gene TRBV15 combines with J gene TRBJ2-7, with 7 bases matching TRBD1. Germline assignment: CDR1 LNHNV and CDR2 YYDKDF (reference sequence). This CDR3 region has 15 residues. V was pared by 10 bases and J by 0 bases, with 12 bases of the junction left unmatched.